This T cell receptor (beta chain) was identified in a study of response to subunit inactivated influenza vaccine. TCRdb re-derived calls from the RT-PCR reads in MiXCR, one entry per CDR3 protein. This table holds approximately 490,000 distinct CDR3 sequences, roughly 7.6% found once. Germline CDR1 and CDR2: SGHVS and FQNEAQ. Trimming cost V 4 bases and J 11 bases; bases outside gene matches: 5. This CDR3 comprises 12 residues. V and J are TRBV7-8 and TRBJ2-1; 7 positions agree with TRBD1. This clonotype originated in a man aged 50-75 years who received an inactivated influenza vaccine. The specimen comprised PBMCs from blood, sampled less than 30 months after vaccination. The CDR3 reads CASSSDRDQQFF. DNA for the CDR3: TGTGCCAGCAGCTCCGACAGGGATCAGCAGTTCTTC.